One sample yielded the 27 T cell receptor beta chains listed below, sequenced in a study of OX40 agonist ivuxolimab in advanced cancers. Some clones are missing from TCRdb's copy, which holds only in-frame ones; the method was immunoSEQ multiplex PCR. The repertoire holds about 71,000 clones, more than 85% seen once, with approximately 1.1% in the top ten. The sequenced sample was CD4+ or CD8+ T cells sorted from blood, obtained in a trial of the OX40 agonist ivuxolimab. These receptors came from an adult with an advanced solid tumor such as melanoma, head and neck, liver or kidney cancer.

This CDR3 is CASSTAGPRNQPQHF. In DNA, the CDR3 is TGTGCCAGCAGTACCGCAGGGCCCCGCAATCAGCCCCAGCATTTT. The chain uses TRBV28 and TRBJ1-5; perhaps TRBD1 as D (5 bases). V was pared by 5 bases and J by 2 bases, with 13 bases between. There are 15 residues in the CDR3. Germline CDR1 reads MDHEN; CDR2 reads SYDVKM.

This chain links TRBV5-1 with TRBJ2-5; no firm D call. CDR3 length: 12 residues. Trimming left V 4 bases short and J 0 bases short, with 4 bases between. Germline V gene data show CDR1 as SGHRS and CDR2 as YFSETQ. The DNA of the CDR3 is TGCGCCAGCAGCGAGTACCAAGAGACCCAGTACTTC. It is translated as CASSEYQETQYF. Full variable domain (outside the CDR3, taken from reference TRBV5-1 and TRBJ2-5): KAGVTQTPRYLIKTRGQQVTLSCSPISGHRSVSWYQQTPGQGLQFLFEYFSETQRNKGNFPGRFSGRQFSNSRSEMNVSTLELGDSALYLCASSEYQETQYFGPGTRLLVL.

The genes are TRBV29-1 and TRBJ2-6, with D unresolved. CDR3 length: 12 amino acids. Germline V CDR1 and CDR2: SQVTM, ANQGSEA. V lost 7 bases and J lost 4, with 8 bases in between. Here the CDR3 DNA reads TGCAGCGCCACCACGGGGGCCAACGTCCTGACTTTC. This encodes CSATTGANVLTF.

CDR3 sequence (DNA): TGTGCCTGGAGTAAGGGGCGGACTAGCCCATCCCGGGCCTACAATGAGCAGTTCTTC. It codes for CAWSKGRTSPSRAYNEQFF. V gene TRBV30 combines with J gene TRBJ2-1; 8 bases align to TRBD2. The ends lost 2 bases at V and 2 bases at J; junction bases unmatched: 17. Germline V lookup: CDR1 GTSNPN, CDR2 SVGIG (reference sequence). The CDR3 consists of 19 residues. The complete variable domain, with remaining parts taken from reference TRBV30 and TRBJ2-1, reads SQTIHQWPATLVQPVGSPLSLECTVEGTSNPNLYWYRQAAGRGLQLLFYSVGIGQISSEVPQNLSASRPQDRQFILSSKKLLLSDSGFYLCAWSKGRTSPSRAYNEQFFGPGTRLTVL.

In its sample, this clone was seen once. The V call is TRBV6-6, the J call TRBJ1-3; no clear D gene. Germline-derived CDR1 and CDR2 are MNHNY and SVGAGI (reference sequence). The CDR3 runs 16 residues. Trimming stripped 7 bases from V and 0 bases from J, with 16 bases between. DNA for the CDR3: TGTGCCAGCACCCAGACGGGTGAGGGCTCTGGAAACACCATATATTTT. Amino acids: CASTQTGEGSGNTIYF.

The genes are TRBV19 and TRBJ1-2; a possible D gene is TRBD1 (5 bases). Germline loops: CDR1 LNHDA, CDR2 SQIVND (reference sequence). Deletions cut 1 base from V and 0 bases from J, with 12 bases between. The CDR3 runs to 16 residues. CDR3 protein: CASSIGIRAANYGYTF. CDR3 nucleotides: TGTGCCAGTAGTATAGGAATCAGGGCCGCTAACTATGGCTACACCTTC.

This chain uses TRBV4-1 with TRBJ1-1, with D uncertain. Germline values: CDR1 MGHRA, CDR2 YSYEKL. This CDR3 has 14 residues. V shed 2 bases and J shed 4 bases, with 11 bases lying between them. The CDR3: CASSQPTSVTEAFF. DNA of the CDR3: TGCGCCAGCAGCCAACCAACATCGGTCACTGAAGCTTTCTTT.

V is TRBV27 and J is TRBJ2-7; no clear D gene. Germline V gene sequence: CDR1 MNHEY, CDR2 SMNVEV (reference sequence). This CDR3 has 13 amino acids. V was trimmed by 1 base and J by 3 bases, leaving 7 bases between them. The CDR3 loop reads CASSLFPHYEQYF. The CDR3 DNA reads TGTGCCAGCAGTTTATTCCCCCACTACGAGCAGTACTTC.

The V and J genes are TRBV29-1 and TRBJ2-7, with D possibly TRBD2 on 6 matching bases. Looked up from germline, CDR1 is SQVTM and CDR2 is ANQGSEA. Trimming removed 7 bases at V and 6 bases at J, with 19 bases between. CDR3 size: 13 residues. The CDR3 loop is CSARDSAGGEQYF. The CDR3 DNA follows: TGCAGCGCCCGGGACTCCGCTGGGGGCGAGCAGTACTTC.

The chain has TRBV5-5 and TRBJ2-2, with 13 nucleotides matching TRBD2. Germline V gene sequence: CDR1 SGHKS, CDR2 YYEKEE (reference sequence). Trimming removed 2 bases from V and 7 bases from J; junction bases left unmatched: 14. The CDR3 consists of 19 residues. The CDR3, as DNA: TGTGCCAGCAGCTTAAAGGTCGCCGGGACTAGCGGGATTGGCGGGGAGCTGTTTTTT. This gives the protein CASSLKVAGTSGIGGELFF.

CDR3 amino acids: CAWSLGGSLSYGYTF. In DNA, the CDR3 is TGTGCCTGGAGCCTTGGGGGGAGCCTGTCCTATGGCTACACCTTC. The chain joins TRBV30 to TRBJ1-2, with a possible D match to TRBD1 (5 bases). This CDR3 contains 15 residues. V lost 3 bases to trimming and J lost 4 bases, with 18 bases between them. CDR1 and CDR2 (germline): GTSNPN, SVGIG (reference sequence).

The chain is built from TRBV7-8 and TRBJ1-1, with 7 bases lining up with TRBD1. CDR3 size: 14 residues. V lost 2 bases to trimming and J lost 3 bases; unmatched junction nucleotides: 3. Germline CDR1 and CDR2: SGHVS and FQNEAQ. CDR3 bases: TGTGCCAGCAGCTTAAGACAGGGCCACACTGAAGCTTTCTTT. It codes for CASSLRQGHTEAFF.

This rearrangement joins TRBV28 to TRBJ1-1, with 7 bases aligning to TRBD1. After removal of 2 bases from V and 5 bases from J, the junction contained 5 bases not matched to a gene. CDR1 is MDHEN and CDR2 is SYDVKM in the germline V gene. The CDR3 is made up of 14 amino acids. CDR3 loop: CASSLGTDQTEAFF. The CDR3 coding sequence is TGTGCCAGCAGTTTAGGGACAGACCAAACTGAAGCTTTCTTT.

The rearrangement links TRBV28 to TRBJ1-4, with no clear D. The germline V gene has CDR1 MDHEN and CDR2 SYDVKM. V shed 3 bases and J shed 3 bases, with 8 bases lying between them. The CDR3 runs 14 residues. CDR3 in amino acids: CASSFIQANEKLFF. The CDR3 DNA follows: TGTGCCAGCAGTTTCATCCAGGCTAATGAAAAACTGTTTTTT.

V gene TRBV27 combines with J gene TRBJ1-5, with unresolved D. The CDR3 loop spans 17 amino acids. Germline V gives CDR1 MNHEY, CDR2 SMNVEV (reference sequence). With 1 base removed from V and 4 bases from J, the gap between germline ends came to 17 bases. CDR3 region: CASSLYPPGGSNQPQHF. In DNA, the CDR3 is TGTGCCAGCAGTTTATACCCCCCCGGTGGGAGTAATCAGCCCCAGCATTTT.

This clone occurred a few times. The genes are TRBV19 and TRBJ1-5; D might be TRBD1 (6 bases). Looked up from germline, CDR1 is LNHDA and CDR2 is SQIVND (reference sequence). There are 16 residues in the CDR3. V was clipped by 2 bases and J by 1 base, with 12 bases between them. CDR3 nucleotides: TGTGCCAGTAGTATACAGTTTGGGGGCAGCAATCAGCCCCAGCATTTT. This encodes CASSIQFGGSNQPQHF.

The rearrangement uses TRBV10-3 and TRBJ1-5, with D uncertain. The germline CDR1 and CDR2 sequences are ENHRY and SYGVKD. CDR3 length equals 15 residues. V lost 2 bases and J 4 bases, leaving 12 bases between the germline ends. This chain's CDR3 is CAISEGGLNNQPQHF. The CDR3 nucleotides read TGTGCCATCAGTGAGGGCGGCTTAAATAATCAGCCCCAGCATTTT.

The rearrangement links TRBV10-3 to TRBJ1-1; tentatively, D is TRBD1 (5 bases). The ends were cut back, 6 bases at V and 1 base at J, with 9 bases in the middle. Per the germline V gene, CDR1 is ENHRY and CDR2 is SYGVKD. The CDR3 is 13 residues long. The CDR3 DNA reads as TGTGCCATCAGCCCAGACAGGAACACTGAAGCTTTCTTT. This codes for CAISPDRNTEAFF.

The V call is TRBV18, the J call TRBJ2-7; 9 bases agree with TRBD2. V lost 6 bases, J lost 5 bases, and 8 bases stayed unmatched. Germline CDR1 and CDR2: KGHSH and LQKENI. The CDR3 consists of 14 residues. The CDR3 here is CASSLVAGDDEQYF. The CDR3 DNA sequence: TGTGCCAGCTCTTTAGTAGCGGGAGACGACGAGCAGTACTTC.

The chain joins TRBV2 to TRBJ2-5; D gene unclear. CDR3 length: 13 amino acids. Between the trimmed V and J ends, which lost 5 bases and 5 bases, there was a span of 12 bases. CDR1 is SNHLY, CDR2 FYNNEI, per germline. CDR3 nucleotides: TGTGCCAGCAGTCCGGAGAGGAGCGAGACCCAGTACTTC. This translates into CASSPERSETQYF.

The chain carries TRBV27 and TRBJ2-5, with D uncertain. The V end lost 6 bases, the J end lost 2 bases, and 7 bases lay between the germline ends. This CDR3 spans 12 amino acids. Germline CDR1 reads MNHEY; CDR2 reads SMNVEV (reference sequence). DNA of the CDR3: TGTGCCAGCAGCCCTAATCAAGAGACCCAGTACTTC. Its translation is CASSPNQETQYF.

The chain recombines TRBV6-6 with TRBJ2-3; D is ambiguous. This CDR3 is built from 12 residues. CDR1 is MNHNY, CDR2 SVGAGI, per germline (reference sequence). Trimming removed 6 bases at V and 6 bases at J, with 10 bases between. This CDR3 reads CASRHQEDTQYF. The CDR3 DNA reads TGTGCCAGCAGACATCAGGAGGATACGCAGTATTTT.

The chain uses TRBV5-1 and TRBJ2-2; 9 bases are shared with TRBD2. Looked up from germline, CDR1 is SGHRS and CDR2 is YFSETQ. The V and J ends lost 4 bases and 2 bases, in that order; junction bases with no gene match: 6. The CDR3 loop spans 16 amino acids. As DNA, the CDR3 is TGCGCCAGCAGCAGAAGACTAGCGGAAAACACCGGGGAGCTGTTTTTT. It specifies CASSRRLAENTGELFF.

This chain connects TRBV7-2 to TRBJ2-7; D not resolved. CDR3 length: 15 amino acids. Germline V CDR1 and CDR2: SGHTA, FQGNSA. Trimming left V 1 base short and J 6 bases short, with 16 bases between. CDR3 in amino acids: CASSLGTPGTGEQYF. The CDR3 DNA sequence: TGTGCCAGCAGCTTAGGTACCCCCGGAACGGGCGAGCAGTACTTC.

The rearrangement joins TRBV11-1 to TRBJ1-1; no clear D gene. Germline V gene lookup returns CDR1 SGHAT and CDR2 FQDESV (reference sequence). The CDR3 length is 16 residues. V was pared by 1 base and J by 7 bases, with 19 bases between. The CDR3 bases are TGTGCCAGCAGCTTAGGTCGATTTCCGGAATCGGGTGAAGCTTTCTTT. Its translation: CASSLGRFPESGEAFF. Drawing the rest from reference TRBV11-1 and TRBJ1-1, the complete variable domain is EAEVAQSPRYKITEKSQAVAFWCDPISGHATLYWYRQILGQGPELLVQFQDESVVDDSQLPKDRFSAERLKGVDSTLKIQPAELGDSAMYLCASSLGRFPESGEAFFGQGTRLTVV.

CDR3 sequence: CASSEGGTRQETQYF. As DNA, the CDR3 is TGTGCCAGCAGTGAGGGAGGAACCCGCCAAGAGACCCAGTACTTC. The rearrangement joins TRBV6-1 to TRBJ2-5; possible D gene TRBD2, 6 bases. The CDR3 is made up of 15 amino acids. Germline V CDR1 and CDR2: MNHNS, SASEGT. Trimming pared 3 bases from V and 1 base from J, leaving 12 bases between.

The CDR3 loop is CAISRRDSYNEQFF. The CDR3 DNA is TGTGCCATCAGTCGGCGGGACAGTTACAATGAGCAGTTCTTC. The chain links TRBV10-3 to TRBJ2-1; D perhaps matches TRBD1 (7 bases). Germline V gene lookup returns CDR1 ENHRY and CDR2 SYGVKD. The CDR3 sequence is 14 residues long. Trimming cost V 5 bases and J 4 bases, with 12 bases left between them.